This T cell receptor (beta chain) originates from a study of blood T cell repertoires in COVID-19. Study-wide context: T cells, B-cell-depleted T cells, or PBMCs supplied cDNA or gDNA.

Germline V gene lookup returns CDR1 SGHRS and CDR2 YFSETQ. There are 15 residues in the CDR3. Trimming at V came to 5 bases and at J to 3 bases, leaving 10 bases not matched to a gene. Some clones are missing from TCRdb's copy, which holds only in-frame ones; the method was immunoSEQ multiplex PCR. Found here are some 270,000 clones, 70% to 90% of them singletons; the top ten hold 5% to 7.5%. Material for sequencing was PBMCs or T cells enriched from blood (not recorded which). The receptor comes from a woman aged 45-59 years who had been exposed to COVID-19. The chain recombines TRBV5-1 with TRBJ1-1; 7 nucleotides align to TRBD1. In nucleotides, the CDR3 is TGCGCCAGCAGTAGGCGGGAGGGGGCCGACACTGAAGCTTTCTTT. Encoded protein: CASSRREGADTEAFF.